The clone carrying this T cell receptor (beta chain) was counted at least ten times. Time point specified: persistent/refractory GD, antithyroid drugs over 5 years with positive TRAb. RNA extracted from PBMCs served as the sequencing template. Library construction for TCR beta used iRepertoire HTBI primers and Arm-PCR of CDR3 regions. TCRdb redid the calling of the multiplex PCR reads with MiXCR, one entry per CDR3 protein. The top ten clones hold roughly 41% of a sample with more than 650,000 distinct CDR3 sequences, around 30% of them seen once. This record comes from a study of regulatory T cells in long-lasting Graves disease. V was cut by 1 base and J by 2 bases, with 12 bases left in between. Germline CDR1 is DFQATT and CDR2 is SNEGSKA (reference sequence). The CDR3 loop spans 14 amino acids.

This sequence originates from a female donor with Graves disease. V and J are TRBV20-1 and TRBJ2-7; possibly TRBD1 for D (6 bases). The specimen comprised peripheral blood mononuclear cells (PBMCs), sampled when the disease was refractory, from a patient treated with antithyroid drugs. CDR3 in DNA: TGCAGTGCTAGAGGAGGGGGTTACCCCTACGAGCAGTACTTC. The encoded protein is CSARGGGYPYEQYF.